This T cell receptor beta chain is drawn from a study of T cell responses to AZD1222 COVID-19 vaccine. Whole-study findings and limits: The donors showed a predominance of white British ancestry and of females, with possible underestimation of clonal diversity.

In the case of this clone: No antigen is known for it.

Here immunoSEQ multiplex PCR was the method, and the copy in TCRdb shows in-frame clones only, minus some. Counted here are about 120,000 clones, under 95% occurring once; the ten biggest clones make up 5% to 6.5%. The source of this sequence is an adult in good health. The sequencing used peripheral blood, collected on day 0 of AZD1222 vaccination.

CDR3 region: CASSENQASPSPQHF. For the CDR3, the DNA is TGTGCCAGCAGTGAGAATCAGGCAAGCCCGTCGCCCCAGCATTTT. The rearrangement links TRBV6-1 to TRBJ1-5; D is undetermined. V lost 3 bases, J lost 9 bases, and 18 bases lay in between. CDR3 length: 15 amino acids. Germline-derived CDR1 and CDR2 are MNHNS and SASEGT.